This TCR beta chain appears in the sequencing data of a study of siplizumab effects on memory and regulatory T cells. General study results and limits: Naive T cell populations appeared to exhibit greater diversity than memory cells and appeared to be major alloresponse contributors.

A note on this clone: The target antigen is unknown.

Trimming took 3 bases from V and 7 from J, leaving 9 bases between them. Germline V gene sequence: CDR1 MDHEN, CDR2 SYDVKM. The CDR3 covers 12 residues. The protocol was immunoSEQ multiplex PCR, while the TCRdb copy is restricted to in-frame clones and leaves out a portion. The sample shows 100,000 or so clones, over 85% of them seen only once. The J gene is TRBJ1-2, the V gene TRBV28, with D uncertain. This TCR was recovered from a human donor in good health. Material for sequencing was non-Treg CD4+ T cells sorted from blood. The CDR3 reads CASSFAARGYTF. For the CDR3, the DNA is TGTGCCAGCAGTTTTGCGGCCCGTGGCTACACCTTC.